These 13 T cell receptor beta chains were all obtained from the same sample, sequenced in a study of T cells in Graves' hyperthyroidism and ophthalmopathy. RNA transcripts were the template for amplifying TCR beta CDR3 regions. A set of HTBI primers served as the primers for a first-round RT-PCR of the TCR CDR3. TCRdb reanalysed the multiplex PCR reads using MiXCR and keeps one entry per CDR3 protein. The sample has under 450,000 distinct CDR3 sequences; about 15% are singletons. Sequencing was carried out using blood. The receptors were sampled from a woman aged 18 to 35 with Graves' hyperthyroidism.

This clonotype was counted many times. The genes are TRBV19 and TRBJ1-5, with D perhaps TRBD1 (6 bases). The germline CDR1 and CDR2 sequences are LNHDA and SQIVND (reference sequence). The CDR3 is 18 residues long. The V and J ends lost 4 bases and 0 bases respectively, with 19 bases between them. CDR3 DNA sequence: TGTGCCAGTAGTAGAACCCGGGACACCCTCTATAGCAATCAGCCCCAGCATTTT. Amino acids: CASSRTRDTLYSNQPQHF.

This clonotype occurred many times. This sequence joins TRBV24-1 and TRBJ2-2; D ambiguous. The CDR3 totals 17 residues. Deletions cut 1 base from V and 0 bases from J, with 11 bases between. Germline V gene lookup returns CDR1 KGHDR and CDR2 SFDVKD. The CDR3 nucleotides are TGTGCCACCAGTGATTTATGTGAAATCACGAACACCGGGGAGCTGTTTTTT. It specifies CATSDLCEITNTGELFF.

The chain joins TRBV5-6 to TRBJ2-3, with 13 bases fitting TRBD2. CDR3 length: 19 residues. V dropped 4 bases and J dropped 0; count of bases not matched to a gene: 11. CDR1 and CDR2 from the germline V gene are SGHDT and YYEEEE. The CDR3 sequence is CASSPENWGLAGSTDTQYF. CDR3 coding DNA: TGTGCCAGCAGCCCGGAAAACTGGGGACTAGCGGGGAGCACAGATACGCAGTATTTT.

The V gene is TRBV29-1, the J gene TRBJ2-1, with 8 bases fitting TRBD1. Germline V gene data show CDR1 as SQVTM and CDR2 as ANQGSEA. V was pared by 4 bases and J by 3 bases, with 11 bases of the junction left unmatched. This CDR3 is built from 16 residues. CDR3 sequence reads: CSVGGQAMGGYNEQFF. The CDR3, as DNA: TGCAGCGTTGGGGGACAGGCTATGGGTGGCTACAATGAGCAGTTCTTC.

This clonotype was counted ten times or more. The rearrangement joins TRBV11-3 to TRBJ2-3; 9 nucleotides align to TRBD2. Germline V gene lookup returns CDR1 SGHNT and CDR2 YENEEA. The CDR3 sequence is 15 residues long. V lost 5 bases, J lost 0 bases, and 3 bases stayed unmatched. The CDR3 region is CASSPLAGSTDTQYF. CDR3 coding DNA: TGTGCCAGCAGCCCCCTAGCGGGAAGCACAGATACGCAGTATTTT.

This clonotype was picked up many times. The genes are TRBV12-5 and TRBJ2-3; D may be TRBD1 (6 bases). The CDR3 spans 15 residues. CDR1 LGHNT and CDR2 FRNRAP come from the germline V gene. V dropped 0 bases and J dropped 1 base, with 8 bases sitting between them. The CDR3, as DNA: TGTGCTAGTGGTTTGGTTCAGGGGCGCACAGATACGCAGTATTTT. It encodes CASGLVQGRTDTQYF.

This clonotype was detected ten times or more. CDR3 protein: CSARDPGQRYEQYF. The CDR3 nucleotides read TGCAGTGCTAGGGATCCCGGACAGCGCTACGAGCAGTACTTC. V usage is TRBV20-1 and J usage is TRBJ2-7, with D perhaps matching TRBD1 (6 bases). This CDR3 spans 14 amino acids. V lost 3 bases, J lost 3 bases, and 15 bases lay in between. Germline V gives CDR1 DFQATT, CDR2 SNEGSKA (reference sequence).

This clonotype occurred many times. The chain's CDR3 is CASRNPGYSPLHF. CDR3 in DNA: TGTGCCAGCAGGAACCCGGGGTATTCACCCCTCCACTTT. The rearrangement links TRBV28 to TRBJ1-6; D is uncertain. CDR3 length equals 13 residues. V was trimmed by 6 bases and J by 8 bases, leaving 11 bases between them. Germline V lookup: CDR1 MDHEN, CDR2 SYDVKM.

In regard to this clonotype: It may be a read error: a sequence one base away is much more abundant. The chain employs TRBV28 and TRBJ2-7; D ambiguous. V gave up 4 bases and J gave up 0 bases, with 10 bases separating them. Germline CDR1 and CDR2: MDHEN and SYDVKM. The CDR3 runs 14 residues. CDR3 region: CASSYSNNSYEQYF. The CDR3 nucleotides read TGTGCCAGCAGTTATTCGAACAACTCCTACGAGCAGTACTTC. Using reference TRBV28 and TRBJ2-7 for the parts outside the CDR3, the full variable domain is DVKVTQSSRYLVKRTGEKVFLECVQDMDHENMFWYRQDPGLGLRLIYFSYDVKMKEKGDIPEGYSVSREKKERFSLILESASTNQTSMYLCASSYSNNSYEQYFGPGTRLTVT.

V usage is TRBV20-1 and J usage is TRBJ2-3; perhaps TRBD2 as D (6 bases). This CDR3 contains 12 residues. CDR1 is DFQATT and CDR2 is SNEGSKA in the germline V gene (reference sequence). CDR3 bases: TGCAGCTCTGCCGGGAGTACAGATACGCAGTATTTT. Encoded protein: CSSAGSTDTQYF.

Concerning this clonotype: Being one base from a much bigger clone, this may be a read error. The rearrangement links TRBV5-1 to TRBJ2-3; D is undetermined. Germline CDR1 reads SGHRS; CDR2 reads YFSETQ. The V end was cut by 7 bases, the J end by 4 bases, with 13 bases between. The CDR3 sequence is 13 residues long. CDR3 region: CASEDGGADTQYF. CDR3 coding DNA: TGCGCCAGCGAGGATGGTGGCGCAGATACGCAGTATTTT.

The table lists this clonotype with many counts. V is TRBV5-1 and J is TRBJ2-5, with D possibly being TRBD2 (5 bases). The germline V gene has CDR1 SGHRS and CDR2 YFSETQ. V was shortened by 0 bases and J by 7 bases, with 10 bases between the two germline ends. This CDR3 comprises 13 residues. The CDR3 reads CASSLVVRGTQYF. DNA of the CDR3: TGCGCCAGCAGCTTGGTGGTTCGGGGGACCCAGTACTTC. Based on the CDR3 plus reference TRBV5-1 and TRBJ2-5, the full variable domain is KAGVTQTPRYLIKTRGQQVTLSCSPISGHRSVSWYQQTPGQGLQFLFEYFSETQRNKGNFPGRFSGRQFSNSRSEMNVSTLELGDSALYLCASSLVVRGTQYFGPGTRLLVL.

This clonotype has only a few counts. The V and J genes are TRBV7-8 and TRBJ1-2; tentative D call: TRBD1 (5 bases). Germline V lookup: CDR1 SGHVS, CDR2 FQNEAQ. Trimming cost V 3 bases and J 7 bases, with 27 bases left between them. The CDR3 has 18 residues. This CDR3 is CASSFLPGGKFGYGGYTF. For the CDR3, the DNA is TGTGCCAGCAGCTTCCTCCCGGGGGGGAAATTCGGTTACGGTGGCTACACCTTC.